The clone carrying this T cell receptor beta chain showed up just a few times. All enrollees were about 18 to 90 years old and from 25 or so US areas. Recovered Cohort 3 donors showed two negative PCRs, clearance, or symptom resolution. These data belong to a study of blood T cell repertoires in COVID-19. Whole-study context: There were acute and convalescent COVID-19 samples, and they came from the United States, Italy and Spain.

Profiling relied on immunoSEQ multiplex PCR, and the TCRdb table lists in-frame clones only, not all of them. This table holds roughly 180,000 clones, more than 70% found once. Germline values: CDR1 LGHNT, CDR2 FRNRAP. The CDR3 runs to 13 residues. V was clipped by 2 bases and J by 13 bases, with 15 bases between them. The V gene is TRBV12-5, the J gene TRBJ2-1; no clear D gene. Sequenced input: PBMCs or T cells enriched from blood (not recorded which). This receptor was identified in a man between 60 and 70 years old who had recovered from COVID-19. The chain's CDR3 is CASGLSLVEPQFF. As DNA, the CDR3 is TGTGCTAGTGGTTTGTCCCTAGTAGAACCCCAGTTCTTC.